This TCR beta chain was retrieved from a study of shared clonotypes between healthy human individuals (dated by TCRdb to 2018 to 2020). Regarding the complete study: A couple of women and a few men aged 18 to 49 years were included in the cohort. For each donor, CD4 naive and CD4 memory were each run on three plates, CD8 naive on two plates, and CD8 memory on one plate. To increase sequencing depth and limit assay-specific biases, TCR repertoire library preparation and sequencing were carried out by different laboratories using diverse techniques. Each donor's leukapheresis produced roughly between roughly 0.9 and 9 billion PBMCs. To estimate repertoire size and how much clonotypes are shared between individuals, the study performed deep sequencing of blood TCR repertoires from roughly five healthy adults. Beyond this particular receptor, the publication reports: Across several donors, around 5% of naive CD4, more than 3% of naive CD8, 2.3% of memory CD4, and over 0.35% of memory CD8 clonotypes were shared. Even with the large sequencing depth, rarefaction of the sorted-subset datasets indicated that sequencing was incomplete. Pairwise subsampling indicated that sequencing depth was expected to affect the degree of clonotype sharing among donors. Estimated clonotype richness was generally larger for naive than for memory subsets. Higher generation probabilities were observed for clonotypes shared by all four sorted-subset donors than for non-shared clonotypes. Sampling was restricted to blood, and TCR repertoires in tissues likely differ from the TCR repertoires found in blood. The small number of donors limited the genetic and exposure-history diversity represented.

Donors were healthy HIV-negative adults with no recently reported acute infections or vaccinations. Every donor was a Caucasian adult residing in Nashville, Tennessee, USA. CD4+ T cells were enriched through magnetic negative selection, after which naive cells were positively selected on CD45RA and the remaining negative fraction served as the memory subset. After blood collection by leukapheresis, PBMCs were isolated using Ficoll-Histopaque density gradient centrifugation and then cryopreserved in the vapor phase of liquid nitrogen. Analytical flow cytometry was used to check the purity and quantity of each magnetically sorted T cell population. From each sorted fraction, genomic DNA was isolated and quantified by UV absorbance on a Nanodrop 2000c. With regard to this clone: It has no known antigen specificity. No clone much larger than this one lies a single base away; base qualities are absent.

CDR1 and CDR2 are read off the germline V gene as SGHTA and FQGTGA. Its CDR3 holds 15 amino acids, cysteine through phenylalanine. Only the CDR3 part of the read is kept: 45 bases, read in frame from the first base. Trimming at the junction amounts to 3 bases on V and 1 base on J, and the germline ends lie 7 bases apart. Using the deep immunoSEQ assay, multiplex PCR amplified TCR CDR3 regions from genomic DNA. Genomic DNA extracted from each cell subset was distributed evenly over all wells of several immunoSEQ 96-well plates, and each plate served as one replicate. Each replicate PCR for sorted subsets received about 210 ng genomic DNA, equal to 28,000 or so T cell genomes. Purified libraries were measured with a Qubit 3.0 fluorometer, size-checked on a Bioanalyzer 2100, and measured again with the KAPA Library Quantification kit. Every immunoSEQ 96-well plate was sequenced on a separate single-read 150-cycle Illumina NextSeq 550 flow cell. Turning to the authors' computational methods: The immunoSEQ output contained only junctional sequences without quality scores, so filtering could not match that applied to full-length reads. To assign V/J genes and CDR3, sequences were annotated against IMGT germline references using PyIR, a Python wrapper for IgBLAST v1.9. Any read was removed if the V/J assignment was weak (E-value above 1e-6), the CDR3 was missing, or the read contained stop codons, out-of-frame junctions, or ambiguous translated residues. A V3J clonotype was defined by an identical inferred V gene, J gene, and CDR3 amino acid sequence. The percentage overlap between two repertoires was calculated by dividing the number of shared unique clonotypes by the size of the smaller repertoire. RTK rarefaction, the Chao1 estimator, and Recon v2.1 estimates of unobserved clonotypes were used to assess repertoire richness. Generation probabilities were computed with OLGA for all TCRbeta clonotypes obtained by the gDNA method from several donors. TCRdb retrieved this table from immuneACCESS and kept in-frame rearrangements only. Not all clones are present; in checked studies, unresolved V genes account for under half, and no reason is known for the remainder. For V, J and clone size, that table is used; D and trimming come from the DNA. The sample yields about 680,000 clones; around 72% were counted once. The ten largest account for around 2% of the sample.

Sample: memory CD4+ T cells sorted from blood. Taken with the paper, the label for cell subset or site translates to: CD45RA-negative fraction. This TCR was recovered from a woman younger than 45 in good health. The sequence links TRBV7-3 to TRBJ2-6, with the D gene uncertain. The CDR3 amino acid sequence is: CASSFEASGANVLTF. The nucleotide sequence reads as follows: TGTGCCAGCAGCTTTGAGGCTTCTGGGGCCAACGTCCTGACTTTC.